These T cell receptor beta chains were read from a single sample in a study of T cells in Graves' hyperthyroidism and ophthalmopathy. In TCRdb, the multiplex PCR reads were re-called with MiXCR into one record per CDR3 protein. Found here are fewer than 110,000 distinct CDR3 sequences, more than 15% of them singletons; the top ten hold about 40%. The sequenced sample was blood. The receptors shown here come from a woman between 50 and 59 years old with Graves' hyperthyroidism. Each CDR3 is given with its conserved first and last residue. D genes are given only for firm matches. Where a row states a size, it is once, few, many or the class of an expanded clone; other rows omit it.

CDR3 protein	CDR3 DNA	D gene	clone size	V gene	J gene
CASKRAGSYNEQFF	TGTGCCAGCAAGAGGGCGGGCTCCTACAATGAGCAGTTCTTC	-	-	TRBV6-1	TRBJ2-1
CASRGEGYFGYTF	TGTGCCAGCAGAGGGGAAGGTTATTTTGGCTACACCTTC	-	many	TRBV2	TRBJ1-2
CASSIPGLAGNEQFF	TGTGCCAGTAGTATTCCGGGACTAGCGGGGAATGAGCAGTTCTTC	TRBD2	many	TRBV19	TRBJ2-1
CASSDGQRKDNEQFF	TGTGCCAGCAGTGATGGACAGAGAAAGGACAATGAGCAGTTCTTC	-	many	TRBV6-1	TRBJ2-1
CASSFGIETQYF	TGTGCCAGCAGTTTCGGGATTGAGACCCAGTACTTC	-	many	TRBV28	TRBJ2-5
CASSLSRQGASVYYNEQFF	TGTGCCAGCAGTTTATCCCGACAGGGCGCTAGTGTATACTACAATGAGCAGTTCTTC	TRBD1	-	TRBV12-3/TRBV12-4	TRBJ2-1
CASKTSGAQETQYF	TGTGCCAGCAAGACTAGCGGGGCTCAAGAGACCCAGTACTTC	TRBD2	few	TRBV2	TRBJ2-5
CASSRAGGNEQFF	TGTGCCAGCAGCCGGGCGGGAGGAAATGAGCAGTTCTTC	TRBD2	many	TRBV9	TRBJ2-1
CASSSDLGGSYNEQFF	TGTGCCAGCAGCTCAGATTTGGGGGGGTCCTACAATGAGCAGTTCTTC	TRBD2	many	TRBV25-1	TRBJ2-1
CASSPLRQGSGELFF	TGTGCCAGCAGCCCGCTCCGACAGGGGAGCGGGGAGCTGTTTTTT	TRBD1	-	TRBV14	TRBJ2-2
CSARARQFETQYF	TGCAGTGCTAGAGCCCGACAGTTTGAGACCCAGTACTTC	-	many	TRBV20-1	TRBJ2-5
CASSAKLAGADNEQFF	TGTGCCAGCAGTGCCAAACTAGCGGGAGCAGACAATGAGCAGTTCTTC	TRBD2	-	TRBV12-3/TRBV12-4	TRBJ2-1
CASRPGNREEAF	TGTGCCAGCAGACCGGGGAACAGGGAGGAGGCCTTC	-	many	TRBV6-1	TRBJ1-2
CASSQAWGQNNEQFF	TGCGCCAGCAGCCAAGCCTGGGGACAAAACAATGAGCAGTTCTTC	-	-	TRBV4-1	TRBJ2-1
CASSPIGVSYNEQFF	TGTGCCAGCAGCCCTATTGGGGTCTCCTACAATGAGCAGTTCTTC	-	-	TRBV3-1	TRBJ2-1
CASIGTYGYTF	TGTGCCAGCATAGGGACCTATGGCTACACCTTC	-	many	TRBV2	TRBJ1-2
CASSLGAQGSYEQYF	TGCGCCAGCAGCTTGGGCGCACAAGGGTCCTACGAGCAGTACTTC	-	-	TRBV5-1	TRBJ2-7
CASSLNLVLAVQETQYF	TGTGCCAGCAGCTTAAACCTTGTCCTAGCGGTCCAAGAGACCCAGTACTTC	TRBD2	many	TRBV7-9	TRBJ2-5
CSAGTSGIRTDTQYF	TGCAGTGCTGGGACTAGCGGGATACGCACAGATACGCAGTATTTT	TRBD2	many	TRBV20-1	TRBJ2-3
CASSQDGTRSYEQYF	TGTGCCAGCAGCCAAGACGGGACTAGATCCTACGAGCAGTACTTC	TRBD2	many	TRBV3-1	TRBJ2-7
CSAPPPAGYNEQFF	TGCAGTGCTCCCCCTCCCGCGGGATACAATGAGCAGTTCTTC	-	many	TRBV20-1	TRBJ2-1
CATRRVMGNEQFF	TGTGCCACACGGAGGGTTATGGGCAATGAGCAGTTCTTC	-	many	TRBV28	TRBJ2-1
CASSSGRNQPQHF	TGTGCCAGCTCGTCGGGCCGCAATCAGCCCCAGCATTTT	-	many	TRBV18	TRBJ1-5
CATSKGRGNYNEQFF	TGTGCCACCAGCAAGGGCAGGGGGAACTACAATGAGCAGTTCTTC	TRBD1	-	TRBV15	TRBJ2-1
CASSPYRGNTDTQYF	TGTGCCAGCTCACCGTACAGGGGGAACACAGATACGCAGTATTTT	TRBD1	many	TRBV18	TRBJ2-3
CSATDGYTF	TGCAGTGCTACGGATGGCTACACCTTC	-	many	TRBV20-1	TRBJ1-2
CASSLVGDTSYNEQFF	TGCGCCAGCAGCTTGGTAGGGGACACCTCCTACAATGAGCAGTTCTTC	-	many	TRBV5-1	TRBJ2-1
CASSQDIHGAPGELFF	TGTGCCAGCAGCCAAGATATCCACGGGGCCCCCGGGGAGCTGTTTTTT	-	many	TRBV3-1	TRBJ2-2